One sample yielded the 21 T cell receptor beta chains listed below, sequenced in a study of blood T cell repertoires in COVID-19. The method was immunoSEQ multiplex PCR; TCRdb's version includes in-frame clones alone and lacks a portion of them. This table has approximately 100,000 clones, 70% to 90% appearing once. Sequenced sample: peripheral blood. The receptors originated from a man between 70 and 80 years old with acute or convalescent COVID-19.

J is TRBJ1-2 and V is TRBV5-1; D is possibly TRBD1 (5 bases). Trimming left V 3 bases short and J 4 bases short, with 10 bases between. The CDR3 has 13 residues. The germline V gene has CDR1 SGHRS and CDR2 YFSETQ. The CDR3 protein is CASSSDRSYGYTF. In nucleotides, the CDR3 is TGCGCCAGCAGCTCCGACAGATCCTATGGCTACACCTTC.

The genes are TRBV20-1 and TRBJ2-5, with D tentatively TRBD1 (5 bases). V gave up 3 bases and J gave up 0 bases, with 8 bases separating them. The CDR3 has 13 residues. Germline CDR1 DFQATT, CDR2 SNEGSKA (reference sequence). CDR3 sequence: CSASGANQETQYF. As DNA, the CDR3 is TGCAGTGCTAGTGGGGCTAACCAAGAGACCCAGTACTTC.

This chain connects TRBV7-9 to TRBJ2-6, with D perhaps matching TRBD2 (5 bases). The CDR3 covers 17 residues. With 2 bases removed from V and 3 bases from J, the gap between germline ends came to 14 bases. Germline V gene data show CDR1 as SEHNR and CDR2 as FQNEAQ (reference sequence). The CDR3 coding sequence is TGTGCCAGCAGCTTACCCCTGAGAGGGTATGGGGCCAACGTCCTGACTTTC. This gives the protein CASSLPLRGYGANVLTF.

This chain links TRBV5-1 with TRBJ1-5, with no clear D. V lost 0 bases and J 7 bases, leaving 14 bases between the germline ends. From germline, CDR1 is SGHRS and CDR2 YFSETQ. CDR3 length: 15 residues. DNA for the CDR3: TGCGCCAGCAGCTTGGCCGGGCGGGGAGGCCAGCCCCAGCATTTT. Its translation is CASSLAGRGGQPQHF.

The genes are TRBV9 and TRBJ2-3; 9 nucleotides align to TRBD2. The CDR3 is 18 amino acids. Losses at the gene ends were 2 bases for V and 1 base for J; bases not matched to a gene: 11. Germline CDR1 is SGDLS and CDR2 is YYNGEE. CDR3 amino acids: CASSVGGGGTVGTDTQYF. The CDR3, as DNA: TGTGCCAGCAGCGTTGGCGGGGGGGGTACGGTTGGCACAGATACGCAGTATTTT.

The V and J genes are TRBV28 and TRBJ1-5; TRBD1 is a possible D gene (6 bases). The V end was cut by 6 bases, the J end by 0 bases, with 12 bases between. The CDR3 contains 15 residues. Germline V CDR1 and CDR2: MDHEN, SYDVKM. The CDR3 spells CASRYTGYSNQPQHF. CDR3 in DNA: TGTGCCAGCAGGTACACAGGGTATAGCAATCAGCCCCAGCATTTT.

In its sample, this clone was seen a few times. V is TRBV27 and J is TRBJ1-4, with D uncertain. CDR3 length equals 12 residues. Trimming pared 5 bases from V and 11 bases from J, leaving 12 bases between. CDR1 MNHEY and CDR2 SMNVEV come from the germline V gene (reference sequence). This CDR3 is CASSKDLGKLFF. The CDR3 nucleotides read TGTGCCAGCAGTAAGGACTTGGGGAAACTGTTTTTT.

This clone was found a few times. This chain uses TRBV19 with TRBJ1-2, with 9 bases fitting TRBD1. V dropped 5 bases and J dropped 8; count of bases not matched to a gene: 6. Germline V gene lookup returns CDR1 LNHDA and CDR2 SQIVND (reference sequence). This CDR3 region has 13 residues. CDR3 region: CASSLRTGEGYTF. The CDR3 DNA follows: TGTGCCAGTAGTCTCAGGACAGGGGAAGGCTACACCTTC.

The V gene is TRBV9, the J gene TRBJ2-3; D is possibly TRBD2 (8 bases). Germline V lookup: CDR1 SGDLS, CDR2 YYNGEE. Trimming removed 0 bases from V and 2 bases from J, with 13 bases in between. The CDR3 length is 16 residues. For the CDR3, the DNA is TGTGCCAGCAGCGTAGCGGGAGGGGGCTACACAGATACGCAGTATTTT. This sequence encodes CASSVAGGGYTDTQYF. Combining the CDR3 with reference TRBV9 and TRBJ2-3 gives the whole variable domain DSGVTQTPKHLITATGQRVTLRCSPRSGDLSVYWYQQSLDQGLQFLIQYYNGEERAKGNILERFSAQQFPDLHSELNLSSLELGDSALYFCASSVAGGGYTDTQYFGPGTRLTVL.

This chain uses TRBV24-1 with TRBJ2-5; 8 positions agree with TRBD1. Trimming took 0 bases from V and 4 from J; bases not matched to a gene: 6. Germline-derived CDR1 and CDR2 are KGHDR and SFDVKD. The length of the CDR3 is 16 residues. Written as DNA, the CDR3 is TGTGCCACCAGTGATTTGCAGGGGGCAAGGGGAGAGACCCAGTACTTC. Its translation: CATSDLQGARGETQYF.

The chain combines TRBV11-3 with TRBJ2-2; 10 bases fit TRBD2. V trimming: 11 bases; J trimming: 0 bases; junction bases outside the gene matches: 9. CDR3 length: 16 amino acids. Germline CDR1 SGHNT, CDR2 YENEEA. CDR3 sequence: CAWGPSGGANTGELFF. CDR3 in DNA: TGTGCCTGGGGTCCTAGCGGGGGCGCGAACACCGGGGAGCTGTTTTTT.

The chain employs TRBV4-2 and TRBJ2-5, with 13 bases identical to TRBD2. V lost 1 base and J lost 3; bases outside the gene matches: 2. Germline V gene sequence: CDR1 LGHNA, CDR2 YNFKEQ. The CDR3 totals 16 residues. CDR3 amino acids: CASSQVTSGGKETQYF. The DNA for the CDR3 is TGTGCCAGCAGCCAAGTGACTAGCGGGGGGAAAGAGACCCAGTACTTC.

V usage is TRBV7-6 and J usage is TRBJ1-5; 10 bases match TRBD1. CDR3 length equals 17 residues. V lost 5 bases, J lost 6 bases, and 13 bases stayed unmatched. Germline values: CDR1 SGHVS, CDR2 FNYEAQ. The CDR3 bases are TGTGCCAGCAGCCCTAATCCGGGACAGGGGACGATTCAGCCCCAGCATTTT. The encoded protein is CASSPNPGQGTIQPQHF.

This chain joins TRBV7-6 and TRBJ2-3; D unresolved. V shed 3 bases and J shed 6 bases, with 7 bases lying between them. Germline CDR1 reads SGHVS; CDR2 reads FNYEAQ. The CDR3 spans 12 residues. CDR3 in amino acids: CASSLSRDTQYF. The CDR3 nucleotides read TGTGCCAGCAGCTTGAGTCGGGATACGCAGTATTTT. The whole variable domain, filled in from reference TRBV7-6 and TRBJ2-3, reads GAGVSQSPRYKVTKRGQDVALRCDPISGHVSLYWYRQALGQGPEFLTYFNYEAQQDKSGLPNDRFSAERPEGSISTLTIQRTEQRDSAMYRCASSLSRDTQYFGPGTRLTVL.

The rearrangement joins TRBV27 to TRBJ1-4; TRBD1 agrees at 11 bases. V lost 3 bases, J lost 6 bases, and 3 bases stayed unmatched. This CDR3 is built from 15 residues. CDR1 MNHEY and CDR2 SMNVEV come from the germline V gene (reference sequence). The CDR3, as DNA: TGTGCCAGCAGTTTTCGGACAGGGGGCTATGAAAAACTGTTTTTT. Translation: CASSFRTGGYEKLFF.

The chain is built from TRBV5-1 and TRBJ1-2; D is unclear. Germline V CDR1 and CDR2: SGHRS, YFSETQ. The V end was cut by 4 bases, the J end by 2 bases, with 18 bases between. The CDR3 has 16 amino acids. The CDR3 sequence is CASSPSAGRRNYGYTF. As DNA, the CDR3 is TGCGCCAGCAGCCCCTCCGCCGGACGGAGGAACTATGGCTACACCTTC.

V and J are TRBV2 and TRBJ1-6; perhaps TRBD1 as D (6 bases). Trimming cost V 2 bases and J 0 bases, with 17 bases left between them. Germline lookup yields CDR1 SNHLY and CDR2 FYNNEI. The CDR3 runs to 19 residues. The CDR3, as DNA: TGTGCCAGCAGTGAAAGGGGGTTGGCACTGAGCTCCTATAATTCACCCCTCCACTTT. As protein: CASSERGLALSSYNSPLHF.

This chain uses TRBV7-2 with TRBJ2-2; D gene ambiguous. In germline, CDR1 is SGHTA, CDR2 FQGNSA. This CDR3 contains 14 residues. V lost 4 bases to trimming and J lost 7 bases, with 13 bases between them. CDR3 residues: CASSSLLSNGELFF. DNA for the CDR3: TGTGCCAGCAGCTCCCTCCTTAGTAACGGGGAGCTGTTTTTT.

The chain carries TRBV5-1 and TRBJ1-1, with TRBD1 as a possible D gene (5 bases). V lost 0 bases, J lost 5 bases, and 14 bases lay in between. The CDR3 spans 15 residues. Germline values: CDR1 SGHRS, CDR2 YFSETQ. The CDR3 region has the DNA TGCGCCAGCAGCTTGGATGCCAGGGTTAAGACTGAAGCTTTCTTT. This translates into CASSLDARVKTEAFF.

This clone was detected only once. The rearrangement links TRBV29-1 to TRBJ1-1; D gene ambiguous. V dropped 5 bases and J dropped 1 base, with 5 bases sitting between them. Per germline, CDR1 SQVTM and CDR2 ANQGSEA. This CDR3 region has 11 residues. The CDR3 region is CSVYPNTEAFF. For the CDR3, the DNA is TGCAGCGTTTATCCGAACACTGAAGCTTTCTTT.

The chain uses TRBV5-1 and TRBJ1-6, with D perhaps matching TRBD1 (6 bases). The germline V gene has CDR1 SGHRS and CDR2 YFSETQ. The CDR3 length is 15 residues. Trimming cost V 7 bases and J 9 bases, with 20 bases left between them. The CDR3 is CASGETGILGSPLHF. CDR3 DNA sequence: TGCGCCAGCGGAGAAACAGGGATCCTGGGTTCACCCCTCCACTTT.